The 30 T cell receptor beta chains below all came from one sample that was sequenced in a study of untreated major depressive disorder. Regarding the study as a whole: Compared with controls, depressed patients showed more TRBV05-01 (Vbeta 5.1) usage in CD4+ T cells.

The method was immunoSEQ multiplex PCR; TCRdb's version includes in-frame clones alone and lacks a portion of them. In the table there are under 15,000 clones, 92% of which are singletons. These receptors' targets are unknown. Sequencing input: CD4+ T cells from PBMCs. These receptor sequences come from a man aged 30 to 39 with major depressive disorder.

The rearrangement uses TRBV13 and TRBJ2-2; 12 bases are shared with TRBD2. From germline, CDR1 is PRHDT and CDR2 FYEKMQ (reference sequence). V shed 6 bases and J 7 bases; nucleotides not matched to a gene: 9. The CDR3 has 16 amino acids. The CDR3 nucleotides read TGTGCCAGCAGTTCACAGACTAGCGGGGGTGGCGGGGAGCTGTTTTTT. Translated, it gives CASSSQTSGGGGELFF.

This chain's CDR3 is CASSLSSSAEQYF. In DNA form, the CDR3 reads TGTGCCAGCAGCTTAAGTAGTTCTGCCGAGCAGTACTTC. This chain uses TRBV7-3 with TRBJ2-7; unclear D gene. CDR1 is SGHTA and CDR2 is FQGTGA in the germline V gene. Trimming cost V 1 base and J 6 bases, with 10 bases left between them. This CDR3 has 13 amino acids.

This sequence joins TRBV5-4 and TRBJ2-2; 8 nucleotides match TRBD2. The CDR3 length is 16 residues. CDR1 is SGHNT and CDR2 is YYREEE in the germline V gene (reference sequence). The V segment lost 3 bases and the J segment 2 bases; nucleotides outside the gene matches: 6. This CDR3 is CASSSGGLVNTGELFF. CDR3 nucleotides: TGTGCCAGCAGCTCGGGGGGACTAGTTAACACCGGGGAGCTGTTTTTT.

The chain employs TRBV9 and TRBJ2-2; 7 bases line up with TRBD2. After removal of 0 bases from V and 5 bases from J, the junction contained 7 bases not matched to a gene. The CDR3 is 16 residues long. Germline CDR1 and CDR2: SGDLS and YYNGEE. The CDR3 spells CASSVGAGWDTGELFF. The CDR3, as DNA: TGTGCCAGCAGCGTAGGAGCGGGGTGGGATACCGGGGAGCTGTTTTTT.

This clone was picked up one time. The V call is TRBV2, the J call TRBJ1-1; tentative D call: TRBD1 (5 bases). The V gene's germline CDR1 is SNHLY and CDR2 FYNNEI. The CDR3 has 14 residues. V gave up 10 bases and J gave up 1 base, with 16 bases separating them. Here the CDR3 DNA reads TGTGCCACCAAATATGGACAACCGAACACTGAAGCTTTCTTT. Its translation is CATKYGQPNTEAFF.

V usage is TRBV9 and J usage is TRBJ1-2; D remains unclear. CDR3 size: 15 residues. The V gene's germline CDR1 is SGDLS and CDR2 YYNGEE. Trimming pared 3 bases from V and 0 bases from J, leaving 12 bases between. The CDR3 region is CASSARSAANYGYTF. The CDR3 nucleotides read TGTGCCAGCAGCGCTAGATCTGCAGCTAACTATGGCTACACCTTC. The full variable domain, in which reference TRBV9 and TRBJ1-2 provide the parts outside the CDR3, is DSGVTQTPKHLITATGQRVTLRCSPRSGDLSVYWYQQSLDQGLQFLIQYYNGEERAKGNILERFSAQQFPDLHSELNLSSLELGDSALYFCASSARSAANYGYTFGSGTRLTVV.

The chain carries TRBV9 and TRBJ2-3; no clear D. This CDR3 is 14 amino acids long. Trimming removed 7 bases from V and 4 bases from J, with 16 bases in between. The germline V gene has CDR1 SGDLS and CDR2 YYNGEE. CDR3 coding DNA: TGTGCCAGCGGATTATCTGCGGTCGCAGATACGCAGTATTTT. Amino acid sequence: CASGLSAVADTQYF.

The rearrangement uses TRBV6-5 and TRBJ1-5; D remains unclear. The CDR3 is made up of 14 amino acids. The V end was cut by 0 bases, the J end by 7 bases, with 10 bases between. The germline V gene has CDR1 MNHEY and CDR2 SVGAGI. CDR3 coding DNA: TGTGCCAGCAGTTACTCGCCACTTTTCCAGCCCCAGCATTTT. This gives the protein CASSYSPLFQPQHF.

This clone has just a few counts. The J gene is TRBJ1-5, the V gene TRBV5-5; 7 nucleotides match TRBD1. In germline, CDR1 is SGHKS, CDR2 YYEKEE (reference sequence). CDR3 length: 16 amino acids. V lost 2 bases to trimming and J lost 1 base; unmatched junction nucleotides: 6. This CDR3 is CASSFPRQGSNQPQHF. The CDR3 DNA reads as TGTGCCAGCAGCTTTCCGAGACAGGGAAGCAATCAGCCCCAGCATTTT.

This clone has just a few counts. The rearrangement links TRBV29-1 to TRBJ1-2; D uncertain. V lost 0 bases, J lost 4 bases, and 9 bases lay in between. The CDR3 runs 13 residues. CDR1 and CDR2 (germline): SQVTM, ANQGSEA. Written as DNA, the CDR3 is TGCAGCGTTGAAGATCGCACAGCCTATGGCTACACCTTC. Its protein product is CSVEDRTAYGYTF.

The chain combines TRBV10-1 with TRBJ1-1, with D uncertain. The CDR3 contains 16 residues. With 0 bases removed from V and 0 bases from J, the gap between germline ends came to 11 bases. The germline V gene encodes CDR1 WNHNN and CDR2 SYGVQD (reference sequence). The CDR3 region has the DNA TGCGCCAGCAGTGAGTCGACGTTTGGGATGAACACTGAAGCTTTCTTT. It yields the protein CASSESTFGMNTEAFF.

This chain joins TRBV18 and TRBJ1-6; no clear D. Trimming left V 0 bases short and J 5 bases short, with 8 bases between. This CDR3 spans 15 amino acids. Germline V lookup: CDR1 KGHSH, CDR2 LQKENI. The chain's CDR3 is CASSPPDLDNSPLHF. CDR3 in DNA: TGTGCCAGCTCACCACCAGACCTTGATAATTCACCCCTCCACTTT.

The V call is TRBV19, the J call TRBJ2-1; TRBD2 is a possible D gene (6 bases). The CDR3 totals 15 residues. V was pared by 4 bases and J by 1 base, with 11 bases between. CDR1 is LNHDA, CDR2 SQIVND, per germline (reference sequence). The chain's CDR3 is CASSTFGTSYNEQFF. CDR3 coding DNA: TGTGCCAGTAGTACCTTCGGGACTTCCTACAATGAGCAGTTCTTC.

The CDR3 spells CASSQEIQGAHGYTF. As DNA, the CDR3 is TGTGCCAGCAGCCAAGAAATTCAGGGGGCTCATGGCTACACCTTC. The rearrangement links TRBV4-2 to TRBJ1-2, with TRBD1 identical over 8 bases. Germline-derived CDR1 and CDR2 are LGHNA and YNFKEQ. Trimming cost V 0 bases and J 6 bases; bases outside gene matches: 6. The CDR3 totals 15 residues.

This clone has just a few counts. The CDR3 spells CASSPRLRGTSGGASEQFF. In nucleotides, the CDR3 is TGTGCCAGCAGCCCCCGCTTGCGCGGAACGAGCGGGGGGGCCAGTGAGCAGTTCTTC. The gene calls are TRBV13 and TRBJ2-1; 10 bases are shared with TRBD2. Germline trimming cut 5 bases from V and 9 bases from J; bases unmatched to any gene: 22. The germline CDR1 and CDR2 sequences are PRHDT and FYEKMQ (reference sequence). The CDR3 has 19 amino acids. Full variable domain (missing parts from reference TRBV13 and TRBJ2-1): AAGVIQSPRHLIKEKRETATLKCYPIPRHDTVYWYQQGPGQDPQFLISFYEKMQSDKGSIPDRFSAQQFSDYHSELNMSSLELGDSALYFCASSPRLRGTSGGASEQFFGPGTRLTVL.

The gene calls are TRBV6-1 and TRBJ1-5; perhaps TRBD1 as D (6 bases). Germline CDR1 is MNHNS and CDR2 is SASEGT. The CDR3 is made up of 15 amino acids. V lost 6 bases, J lost 6 bases, and 18 bases lay in between. CDR3 DNA sequence: TGTGCCAGCAGGAACCAACAGGGAGAGGGTCAGCCCCAGCATTTT. This codes for CASRNQQGEGQPQHF.

This sequence joins TRBV28 and TRBJ1-3, with unresolved D. The CDR3 has 11 amino acids. Looked up from germline, CDR1 is MDHEN and CDR2 is SYDVKM. The V end was cut by 5 bases, the J end by 8 bases, with 7 bases between. In nucleotides, the CDR3 is TGTGCCAGCAGTCTCTGGGACACCATATATTTT. Protein sequence: CASSLWDTIYF.

The chain links TRBV5-6 to TRBJ1-2; 9 nucleotides line up with TRBD1. The V gene end was trimmed by 3 bases and the J gene end by 6 bases; junction bases not matched to a gene: 3. CDR1 is SGHDT, CDR2 YYEEEE, per germline. CDR3 length: 13 amino acids. This CDR3 reads CASSWDRADGYTF. The CDR3 region has the DNA TGTGCCAGCAGCTGGGACAGGGCGGATGGCTACACCTTC.

This sequence joins TRBV6-1 and TRBJ1-3; D perhaps matches TRBD1 (5 bases). This CDR3 has 15 amino acids. Germline V lookup: CDR1 MNHNS, CDR2 SASEGT. Between the trimmed V and J ends, which lost 2 bases and 0 bases, there was a span of 8 bases. CDR3 bases: TGTGCCAGCAGTGAACAGGGACTCTCTGGAAACACCATATATTTT. This gives the protein CASSEQGLSGNTIYF.

This chain uses TRBV6-4 with TRBJ2-2, with 8 bases lining up with TRBD2. The trim removed 4 bases at V and 3 bases at J, leaving 4 bases unmatched. The germline V gene has CDR1 MRHNA and CDR2 SNTAGT. This CDR3 is built from 15 residues. CDR3 bases: TGTGCCAGCAGTGTAAGCGGGGGAGACACCGGGGAGCTGTTTTTT. Translating it yields CASSVSGGDTGELFF.

This chain connects TRBV19 to TRBJ2-5; 11 positions match TRBD1. Looked up from germline, CDR1 is LNHDA and CDR2 is SQIVND (reference sequence). This CDR3 has 13 amino acids. V shed 8 bases and J 6 bases; nucleotides not matched to a gene: 5. CDR3 region: CASADRGLKTQYF. CDR3 sequence (DNA): TGTGCCAGTGCGGACAGGGGGCTAAAGACCCAGTACTTC.

This clone occurred once. The V call is TRBV6-1, the J call TRBJ1-2; D is perhaps TRBD1 (5 bases). Germline-derived CDR1 and CDR2 are MNHNS and SASEGT. The CDR3 spans 12 residues. V was cut by 1 base and J by 8 bases, with 8 bases left in between. CDR3 in amino acids: CASSEGGDGYTF. In nucleotides, the CDR3 is TGTGCCAGCAGTGAAGGCGGGGACGGCTACACCTTC.

V is TRBV5-1 and J is TRBJ2-5; D call uncertain. Trimming removed 0 bases at V and 4 bases at J, with 13 bases between. The CDR3 is 15 amino acids. Germline V gene data show CDR1 as SGHRS and CDR2 as YFSETQ. The CDR3 coding sequence is TGCGCCAGCAGCTTGGGGACGTCCGGGTTAGAGACCCAGTACTTC. Its protein product is CASSLGTSGLETQYF.

V gene TRBV6-5 combines with J gene TRBJ1-3; 7 positions agree with TRBD1. J lost 5 bases, V lost 6 bases, and 7 bases had no gene match. The CDR3 consists of 14 residues. Germline CDR1 MNHEY, CDR2 SVGAGI. CDR3 bases: TGTGCCAGCAGCACGACAGGGTCCCGAAACACCATATATTTT. It yields the protein CASSTTGSRNTIYF.

This chain connects TRBV29-1 to TRBJ2-5; D is unclear. From germline, CDR1 is SQVTM and CDR2 ANQGSEA. The V end was cut by 4 bases, the J end by 1 base, with 4 bases between. This CDR3 is 11 amino acids long. CDR3 sequence reads: CSVASQETQYF. In DNA, the CDR3 is TGCAGCGTTGCCAGCCAAGAGACCCAGTACTTC.

This chain links TRBV5-1 with TRBJ2-5, with TRBD2 matching 8 bases. The CDR3 spans 15 residues. The germline V gene has CDR1 SGHRS and CDR2 YFSETQ. V gave up 2 bases and J gave up 5 bases; unmatched junction bases: 8. In DNA, the CDR3 is TGCGCCAGCAGCTTAGGGCCGACTAGCGAGGAGACCCAGTACTTC. This translates into CASSLGPTSEETQYF.

The chain links TRBV11-3 to TRBJ2-7; D unclear. V was clipped by 0 bases and J by 5 bases, with 11 bases between them. CDR3 length: 14 residues. CDR1 is SGHNT, CDR2 YENEEA, per germline. CDR3 residues: CASSLEGRQDEQYF. As DNA, the CDR3 is TGTGCCAGCAGCTTAGAAGGCCGTCAGGACGAGCAGTACTTC.

The chain is built from TRBV4-1 and TRBJ1-5, with no clear D. The CDR3 has 16 amino acids. Trimming stripped 1 base from V and 6 bases from J, with 16 bases between. The germline V gene encodes CDR1 MGHRA and CDR2 YSYEKL. The CDR3 here is CASSQGTGRVGQPQHF. The CDR3 DNA follows: TGCGCCAGCAGCCAAGGTACTGGGAGGGTAGGTCAGCCCCAGCATTTT.

The chain is built from TRBV4-1 and TRBJ1-5; D gene uncertain. Between the trimmed V and J ends, which lost 1 base and 5 bases, there was a span of 15 bases. The CDR3 runs 16 residues. Germline CDR1 and CDR2: MGHRA and YSYEKL. CDR3 sequence (DNA): TGCGCCAGCAGCCAAGTCGGACGGCGAAGGGATCAGCCCCAGCATTTT. This sequence encodes CASSQVGRRRDQPQHF.

The chain combines TRBV19 with TRBJ1-1; D unresolved. Between the trimmed V and J ends, which lost 7 bases and 0 bases, there was a span of 9 bases. This CDR3 contains 13 residues. Germline values: CDR1 LNHDA, CDR2 SQIVND (reference sequence). The DNA for the CDR3 is TGTGCCAGTACGGTGGGGATGAACACTGAAGCTTTCTTT. It yields the protein CASTVGMNTEAFF.